These 7 T cell receptor beta chains originate from one sample sequenced in a study of patients and donors after allogeneic stem cell transplantation. A single record per CDR3 protein comes from TCRdb applying MiXCR to the RT-PCR reads. The sample holds approximately 200,000 distinct CDR3 sequences, roughly two fifths seen once. Sequenced sample: blood, either unsorted or a sorted T cell fraction (not recorded which). The receptors here all came from a human donor who was either an allogeneic HSCT recipient or a stem cell or donor lymphocyte infusion donor (not recorded which). It is not recorded whose cells these are; they may come from a transplant donor.

V gene TRBV6-5 combines with J gene TRBJ1-1, with 9 nucleotides matching TRBD1. This CDR3 contains 15 residues. Germline loops: CDR1 MNHEY, CDR2 SVGAGI. Losses at the gene ends were 6 bases for V and 5 bases for J; bases not matched to a gene: 10. The CDR3 reads CASRILQGAGTEAFF. CDR3 bases: TGTGCCAGCAGGATACTACAGGGGGCGGGGACTGAAGCTTTCTTT.

The chain employs TRBV27 and TRBJ1-1; 7 bases agree with TRBD1. Germline loops: CDR1 MNHEY, CDR2 SMNVEV (reference sequence). CDR3 length: 16 residues. The ends lost 5 bases at V and 4 bases at J; junction bases unmatched: 13. CDR3 amino acids: CASSKYYRGGSTEAFF. The CDR3 DNA follows: TGTGCCAGCAGTAAATATTACAGGGGAGGAAGCACTGAAGCTTTCTTT.

The chain recombines TRBV9 with TRBJ2-1; 9 nucleotides align to TRBD1. This CDR3 region has 15 residues. The J segment lost 6 bases and the V segment lost 0 bases, leaving 4 bases of the junction unmatched. Germline V gives CDR1 SGDLS, CDR2 YYNGEE. As DNA, the CDR3 is TGTGCCAGCAGCGTAGCCGGGACAGGGTTCAATGAGCAGTTCTTC. Amino acids: CASSVAGTGFNEQFF.

This clonotype was seen a few times. This sequence joins TRBV2 and TRBJ1-1, with TRBD1 matching over 7 bases. Germline trimming cut 6 bases from V and 5 bases from J; bases unmatched to any gene: 6. The CDR3 is 13 amino acids. Germline V lookup: CDR1 SNHLY, CDR2 FYNNEI. CDR3 in DNA: TGTGCCAGCAGATACAGGGGCGGGACTGAAGCTTTCTTT. Translated: CASRYRGGTEAFF.

This clonotype has more than one count but fewer than ten. The V call is TRBV27, the J call TRBJ2-4, with D tentatively TRBD2 (6 bases). CDR1 and CDR2 from the germline V gene are MNHEY and SMNVEV (reference sequence). Trimming took off 6 bases at V and 15 bases at J, with 21 bases between the two ends. This CDR3 is 13 amino acids long. CDR3 DNA sequence: TGTGCCAGCAGCCGGCCGGGGGTTAAACAGCGGTACTTC. Its protein is CASSRPGVKQRYF.

This clonotype was counted a few times. The chain has TRBV3-1 and TRBJ2-3; D is uncertain. The CDR3 extends over 15 amino acids. Trimming removed 0 bases from V and 2 bases from J, with 9 bases in between. Germline-derived CDR1 and CDR2 are LGHDT and YNNKEL (reference sequence). The CDR3 nucleotides read TGTGCCAGCAGCCAAGATCCCGGTTTCACAGATACGCAGTATTTT. This gives the protein CASSQDPGFTDTQYF.

The chain joins TRBV15 to TRBJ1-2, with unresolved D. CDR3 length equals 15 residues. V lost 0 bases, J lost 4 bases, and 12 bases lay in between. The germline V gene has CDR1 LNHNV and CDR2 YYDKDF (reference sequence). The CDR3: CATSRDFEDSYGYTF. CDR3 in DNA: TGTGCCACCAGCAGAGATTTCGAGGATTCCTATGGCTACACCTTC. Full variable domain (outside the CDR3, taken from reference TRBV15 and TRBJ1-2): DAMVIQNPRYQVTQFGKPVTLSCSQTLNHNVMYWYQQKSSQAPKLLFHYYDKDFNNEADTPDNFQSRRPNTSFCFLDIRSPGLGDTAMYLCATSRDFEDSYGYTFGSGTRLTVV.